This T cell receptor beta chain appears in the sequencing data of a study of regulatory T cells in long-lasting Graves disease. Germline V lookup: CDR1 MNHEY, CDR2 SMNVEV (reference sequence). V gave up 2 bases and J gave up 1 base; unmatched junction bases: 6. This CDR3 contains 16 residues. There are many counts of this clonotype. Construction of the TCR beta libraries employed iRepertoire HTBI primers in conjunction with Arm-PCR of CDR3 regions. TCRdb reprocessed the multiplex PCR reads with MiXCR, giving one entry per CDR3 protein. The data hold 440,000 or so distinct CDR3 sequences, with approximately 15% observed a single time. Specified time point: newly diagnosed GD, antithyroid drugs for less than 3 months. PBMCs provided the RNA from which the TCR library was made. The sample also formed part of further work on T cells in Graves' hyperthyroidism and ophthalmopathy.

Sequences were derived from peripheral blood mononuclear cells (PBMCs), sampled at new diagnosis, from a patient treated with antithyroid drugs. This receptor was identified in a woman aged 25 to 39 with Graves disease. V is TRBV27 and J is TRBJ1-1; TRBD1 aligns across 8 bases. This CDR3 reads CASSLGTGWGNTEAFF. As DNA, the CDR3 is TGTGCCAGCAGTTTAGGGACAGGTTGGGGGAACACTGAAGCTTTCTTT.